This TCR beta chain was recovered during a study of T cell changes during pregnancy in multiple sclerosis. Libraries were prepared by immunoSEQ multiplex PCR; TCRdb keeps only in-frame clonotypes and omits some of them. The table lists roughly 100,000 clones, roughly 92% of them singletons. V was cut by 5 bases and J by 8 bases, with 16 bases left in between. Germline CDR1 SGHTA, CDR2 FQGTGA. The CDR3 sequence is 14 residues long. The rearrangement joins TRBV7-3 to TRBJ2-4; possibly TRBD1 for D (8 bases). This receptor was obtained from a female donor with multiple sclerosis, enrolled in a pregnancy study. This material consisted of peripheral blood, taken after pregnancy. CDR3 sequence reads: CASSLTGGGDIQYF. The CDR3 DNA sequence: TGTGCCAGCAGCCTTACAGGGGGGGGAGACATTCAGTACTTC.